The 17 T cell receptor beta chains listed next were all sequenced from one sample in a study of shared clonotypes between healthy human individuals. Assay: immunoSEQ multiplex PCR; the TCRdb copy retains only in-frame clones and omits some. The sample includes more than 2,000,000 clones, 90% to 95% seen only once; the top ten take roughly 0.14%. Sequencing was performed on naive CD4+ T cells sorted from blood. Described subset: CD45RA+ positively selected. All receptors come from a young man in good health.

The rearrangement uses TRBV28 and TRBJ2-1; no clear D gene. This CDR3 has 13 residues. Trimming took off 1 base at V and 4 bases at J, with 5 bases between the two ends. Per germline, CDR1 MDHEN and CDR2 SYDVKM. The CDR3 region is CASSLFKYNEQFF. As DNA, the CDR3 is TGTGCCAGCAGTTTATTCAAATACAATGAGCAGTTCTTC.

V and J are TRBV15 and TRBJ2-5; no reliable D call. The V gene's germline CDR1 is LNHNV and CDR2 YYDKDF (reference sequence). This CDR3 is 16 amino acids long. The V end lost 2 bases, the J end lost 1 base, and 14 bases lay between the germline ends. CDR3 region: CATSRSVSGLQETQYF. CDR3 in DNA: TGTGCCACCAGCAGAAGCGTAAGTGGCCTCCAAGAGACCCAGTACTTC.

This rearrangement joins TRBV6-1 to TRBJ1-3, with D maybe TRBD1 (5 bases). V lost 6 bases and J 0 bases, leaving 12 bases between the germline ends. The CDR3 is 15 residues long. Germline V gene data show CDR1 as MNHNS and CDR2 as SASEGT. Here the CDR3 DNA reads TGTGCCAGCAGGCGCGGGGCGAGCTCTGGAAACACCATATATTTT. It codes for CASRRGASSGNTIYF.

In the case of this clone: Other DNA sequences of this sample code for an identical CDR3. The genes are TRBV6-5 and TRBJ2-7; D uncertain. The CDR3 consists of 11 residues. Trimming left V 4 bases short and J 3 bases short, with 4 bases between. Germline CDR1 is MNHEY and CDR2 is SVGAGI. The CDR3 DNA sequence: TGTGCCAGCAGTTCAGACTACGAGCAGTACTTC. It yields the protein CASSSDYEQYF.

The rearrangement links TRBV7-8 to TRBJ1-1, with D unclear. Between the trimmed V and J ends, which lost 1 base and 0 bases, there was a span of 12 bases. Germline loops: CDR1 SGHVS, CDR2 FQNEAQ. This CDR3 contains 16 residues. The CDR3 nucleotides are TGTGCCAGCAGCTTAGGAGCCCTTGGGGTGAACACTGAAGCTTTCTTT. Translated, it gives CASSLGALGVNTEAFF. Full variable domain (missing parts from reference TRBV7-8 and TRBJ1-1): GAGVSQSPRYKVAKRGQDVALRCDPISGHVSLFWYQQALGQGPEFLTYFQNEAQLDKSGLPSDRFFAERPEGSVSTLKIQRTQQEDSAVYLCASSLGALGVNTEAFFGQGTRLTVV.

The chain employs TRBV7-3 and TRBJ2-1; no definite D call. Germline V gene sequence: CDR1 SGHTA, CDR2 FQGTGA. The CDR3 runs to 9 residues. V was cut by 3 bases and J by 16 bases, with 7 bases left in between. The CDR3: CASSFNPFF. Written as DNA, the CDR3 is TGTGCCAGCAGCTTTAACCCCTTCTTC.

J is TRBJ2-1 and V is TRBV7-6, with TRBD2 as a possible D gene (7 bases). The germline gives CDR1 SGHVS, CDR2 FNYEAQ. Trimming took off 3 bases at V and 9 bases at J, with 15 bases between the two ends. CDR3 size: 14 residues. CDR3 loop: CASSFMHREGEQFF. As DNA, the CDR3 is TGTGCCAGCAGCTTTATGCACAGGGAGGGTGAGCAGTTCTTC.

This clone was seen once. The rearrangement uses TRBV6-1 and TRBJ1-6; D might be TRBD1 (6 bases). The germline V gene encodes CDR1 MNHNS and CDR2 SASEGT. The CDR3 has 14 residues. V lost 8 bases and J 8 bases, leaving 16 bases between the germline ends. The CDR3 spells CASVMTGSDSPLHF. The CDR3 region has the DNA TGTGCCAGCGTAATGACAGGATCCGATTCACCCCTCCACTTT.

CDR3 coding DNA: TGTGCCAGCAGCTTAGAAGGGGGACTAGCGGAAGAGACCCAGTACTTC. This encodes CASSLEGGLAEETQYF. J is TRBJ2-5 and V is TRBV11-1, with 11 positions matching TRBD2. CDR1 and CDR2 from the germline V gene are SGHAT and FQDESV (reference sequence). The V and J ends lost 1 base and 3 bases, in that order; junction bases with no gene match: 4. The CDR3 has 16 amino acids.

This clone was detected only a few times. Distinct nucleotide sequences in the sample also encode this CDR3. V usage is TRBV5-6 and J usage is TRBJ2-7; no reliable D call. This CDR3 spans 12 amino acids. Germline values: CDR1 SGHDT, CDR2 YYEEEE. Trimming left V 0 bases short and J 4 bases short, with 5 bases between. In DNA, the CDR3 is TGTGCCAGCAGCTTGGTGGGTTACGAGCAGTACTTC. Its translation is CASSLVGYEQYF.

In nucleotides, the CDR3 is TGTGCCAGCTCACACCCGGACGGAAGCAATCAGCCCCAGCATTTT. Protein sequence: CASSHPDGSNQPQHF. This chain links TRBV18 with TRBJ1-5; D gene ambiguous. The germline V gene encodes CDR1 KGHSH and CDR2 LQKENI. The CDR3 is 15 residues long. The germline V and J ends were trimmed by 4 bases and 1 base, with 11 bases remaining between them.

This clone was seen just once. The gene calls are TRBV4-2 and TRBJ1-4, with 8 bases identical to TRBD1. J lost 6 bases, V lost 0 bases, and 6 bases had no gene match. The CDR3 covers 16 residues. Germline CDR1 is LGHNA and CDR2 is YNFKEQ. The CDR3 reads CASSQDFTGGYEKLFF. CDR3 bases: TGTGCCAGCAGCCAAGATTTTACAGGGGGTTATGAAAAACTGTTTTTT.

This clone was seen a single time. Here the CDR3 reads CASSPGGAPAGELFF. The CDR3 DNA follows: TGTGCCAGCAGTCCTGGCGGGGCCCCCGCCGGGGAGCTGTTTTTT. J is TRBJ2-2 and V is TRBV2, with D tentatively TRBD2 (6 bases). Trimming removed 5 bases from V and 6 bases from J, with 16 bases in between. Germline loops: CDR1 SNHLY, CDR2 FYNNEI. The CDR3 covers 15 residues. The variable domain in full, completed from reference TRBV2 and TRBJ2-2, reads EPEVTQTPSHQVTQMGQEVILRCVPISNHLYFYWYRQILGQKVEFLVSFYNNEISEKSEIFDDQFSVERPDGSNFTLKIRSTKLEDSAMYFCASSPGGAPAGELFFGEGSRLTVL.

This chain links TRBV11-2 with TRBJ1-3, with D uncertain. This CDR3 has 16 amino acids. Germline lookup yields CDR1 SGHAT and CDR2 FQNNGV. Trimming left V 1 base short and J 2 bases short, with 12 bases between. Written as DNA, the CDR3 is TGTGCCAGCAGCTTAGGCGGAAGACCAACTGGAAACACCATATATTTT. As protein: CASSLGGRPTGNTIYF.

The V gene is TRBV6-5, the J gene TRBJ1-6; weak D call: TRBD1 (5 bases). Trimming pared 6 bases from V and 7 bases from J, leaving 16 bases between. CDR1 MNHEY and CDR2 SVGAGI come from the germline V gene. This CDR3 has 15 amino acids. CDR3 bases: TGTGCCAGCAGATGGGCGGGACGGGAAAATTCACCCCTCCACTTT. This encodes CASRWAGRENSPLHF.

The gene calls are TRBV25-1 and TRBJ2-3, with 8 bases matching TRBD2. Germline-derived CDR1 and CDR2 are MGHDK and SYGVNS. The CDR3 covers 15 residues. Unmatched junction bases numbered 4, after V lost 3 bases and J lost 2 bases. Here the CDR3 reads CASSDWRGDTDTQYF. CDR3 in DNA: TGTGCCAGCAGTGACTGGCGGGGGGACACAGATACGCAGTATTTT.

Worth noting for this clone: The sample has other DNA sequences that encode this CDR3 too. The chain is built from TRBV18 and TRBJ2-7, with D maybe TRBD1 (6 bases). The V gene lost 3 bases and the J gene lost 2 bases, with 11 bases spanning the gap. The CDR3 totals 14 residues. Per germline, CDR1 KGHSH and CDR2 LQKENI. CDR3 coding DNA: TGTGCCAGCTCACCCCCAGGGGTCCCCTACGAGCAGTACTTC. Translating it yields CASSPPGVPYEQYF.